The rows below give T cell receptor beta chains drawn from one sample of a study of T cell clones after liver transplantation. Profiling relied on immunoSEQ multiplex PCR, and the TCRdb table lists in-frame clones only, not all of them. The sample carries about 120,000 clones, 90% recorded once. Sample: CD4+ T cells from blood, taken 12 months after liver transplant. The source is a human patient who received a liver transplant. Some T cells may arise from the graft donor. CDR3s include the opening cysteine and the closing phenylalanine or tryptophan. Each record gives: J gene, clone size, V gene, D gene, CDR3 DNA, CDR3 protein. A D gene is named only where the DNA matches it firmly. Clone sizes are given selectively: once, few, many, or a class where the clone is expanded.

j_gene: TRBJ2-3
abundance: .
v_gene: TRBV30
d_gene: .
CDR3nt: TGTGCCTGGGCCCCCCTACCGGAGTTCACAGATACGCAGTATTTT
CDR3aa: CAWAPLPEFTDTQYF

j_gene: TRBJ1-3
abundance: once
v_gene: TRBV18
d_gene: .
CDR3nt: TGTGCCAGCTCACCCCTTGCAGCCTCTGGAAACACCATATATTTT
CDR3aa: CASSPLAASGNTIYF

j_gene: TRBJ1-4
abundance: .
v_gene: TRBV6-5
d_gene: TRBD1
CDR3nt: TGTGCCAGCAGTTTAGGACAGGGTCGAACTAATGAAAAACTGTTTTTT
CDR3aa: CASSLGQGRTNEKLFF

j_gene: TRBJ1-2
abundance: once
v_gene: TRBV5-1
d_gene: .
CDR3nt: TGCGCCAGCAGCTTGGGTGTAGGGGTTGATGGCTACACCTTC
CDR3aa: CASSLGVGVDGYTF

j_gene: TRBJ2-1
abundance: .
v_gene: TRBV7-6
d_gene: TRBD2
CDR3nt: TGTGCCAGCAGCACTAGCGGGAGATACAATGAGCAGTTCTTC
CDR3aa: CASSTSGRYNEQFF

j_gene: TRBJ2-7
abundance: .
v_gene: TRBV15
d_gene: TRBD1
CDR3nt: TGTGCCACCAGCAGAGGAGGGGGCCGGAACGAGCAGTACTTC
CDR3aa: CATSRGGGRNEQYF

j_gene: TRBJ2-4
abundance: .
v_gene: TRBV5-1
d_gene: TRBD2
CDR3nt: TGCGCCAGCAGCGCAGCGGGGGGCCGGGAAAACATTCAGTACTTC
CDR3aa: CASSAAGGRENIQYF

j_gene: TRBJ1-2
abundance: few
v_gene: TRBV5-1
d_gene: TRBD1
CDR3nt: TGCGCCAGCAGCCCGGGGACAGTAAGCTATGGCTACACCTTC
CDR3aa: CASSPGTVSYGYTF

j_gene: TRBJ2-3
abundance: few
v_gene: TRBV5-1
d_gene: .
CDR3nt: TGCGCCAGCAAGGTAGAGGGGGGCAATCGGGATACGCAGTATTTT
CDR3aa: CASKVEGGNRDTQYF

j_gene: TRBJ2-7
abundance: once
v_gene: TRBV7-2
d_gene: .
CDR3nt: TGTGCCAGCAGCTTTGACAGGTTTTCCTACGAGCAGTACTTC
CDR3aa: CASSFDRFSYEQYF

j_gene: TRBJ2-3
abundance: .
v_gene: TRBV2
d_gene: .
CDR3nt: TGTGCCAGCAGTAACCGGCCGCGAGCCACAGATACGCAGTATTTT
CDR3aa: CASSNRPRATDTQYF

j_gene: TRBJ1-1
abundance: .
v_gene: TRBV19
d_gene: .
CDR3nt: TGTGCCAGTAGTAAGCTTCCCAGCACTGAAGCTTTCTTT
CDR3aa: CASSKLPSTEAFF

j_gene: TRBJ1-1
abundance: .
v_gene: TRBV7-9
d_gene: TRBD1
CDR3nt: TGTGCCAGCAGCTTAACTTCTCTCAGGGGGCGGTCTGAAGCTTTCTTT
CDR3aa: CASSLTSLRGRSEAFF

j_gene: TRBJ2-1
abundance: .
v_gene: TRBV28
d_gene: TRBD2
CDR3nt: TGTGCCAGCAGCCAAACGGCTAGCGGGTACAATGAGCAGTTCTTC
CDR3aa: CASSQTASGYNEQFF

j_gene: TRBJ1-2
abundance: .
v_gene: TRBV5-6
d_gene: .
CDR3nt: TGTGCCAGCAGCTCATACAGAGTCTTTAACTATGGCTACACCTTC
CDR3aa: CASSSYRVFNYGYTF

j_gene: TRBJ1-1
abundance: .
v_gene: TRBV16
d_gene: .
CDR3nt: TGTGCCAGCAGCAAAGACCTTGACAGAAAGAACACTGAAGCTTTCTTT
CDR3aa: CASSKDLDRKNTEAFF

j_gene: TRBJ2-5
abundance: once
v_gene: TRBV6-1
d_gene: .
CDR3nt: TGTGCCAGCAGCCAAAGTAGGGAGACCCAGTACTTC
CDR3aa: CASSQSRETQYF